The rows below give T cell receptor beta chains drawn from one sample of a study of T cell responses to AZD1222 COVID-19 vaccine. Some clones are missing from TCRdb's copy, which holds only in-frame ones; the method was immunoSEQ multiplex PCR. The table shows approximately 92,000 clones, with approximately 90% occurring only once. The sequencing used peripheral blood, collected on day 0 of AZD1222 vaccination. These receptors came from an adult in good health. Each CDR3 is given with its conserved first and last residue. Fields, in order: V gene, D gene, clone size, J gene, CDR3 DNA, CDR3 protein. The D gene is left open where the match is weak. Some rows have no size entry. The others give once, few or many, or a class for an expanded clone.

TRBV15,-,-,TRBJ2-7,TGTGCCACCAGAGACGGGCGGGACGAGCAGTACTTC,CATRDGRDEQYF
TRBV20-1,-,-,TRBJ1-1,TGCAGTGCTCGGACGGACACTGAAGCTTTCTTT,CSARTDTEAFF
TRBV9,TRBD2,-,TRBJ2-5,TGTGCCAGCAGCCGGTCACTAGCGGTCGATGAAGAGACCCAGTACTTC,CASSRSLAVDEETQYF
TRBV9,-,-,TRBJ1-2,TGTGCCAGCAGCGTAGCTACCGGGACCCTCTATGGCTACACCTTC,CASSVATGTLYGYTF
TRBV5-1,-,once,TRBJ2-7,TGCGCCAGCAGCTTGGTAGGGGGCTCCTACGAGCAGTACTTC,CASSLVGGSYEQYF
TRBV7-8,-,once,TRBJ2-7,TGTGCCAGCAGCTTCGCGCGGACAGATTACTCCTACGAGCAGTACTTC,CASSFARTDYSYEQYF
TRBV11-3,TRBD1,-,TRBJ2-5,TGTGCCAGCAGCTTAAGCCCGACAGGGTGGGAGACCCAGTACTTC,CASSLSPTGWETQYF
TRBV2,TRBD2,-,TRBJ2-2,TGTGCCAGCAGGGGGACTAGCGGGACCGGGGAGCTGTTTTTT,CASRGTSGTGELFF
TRBV10-3,-,-,TRBJ1-4,TGTGCCATCAGTGAGGGGGGGGTCAATGAAAAACTGTTTTTT,CAISEGGVNEKLFF
TRBV4-2,TRBD1,few,TRBJ1-2,TGTGCCAGCAGCCAAGAGGGGGGACAGGGGACGGCTAACTATGGCTACACCTTC,CASSQEGGQGTANYGYTF
TRBV5-6,TRBD1,-,TRBJ2-2,TGTGCCAGCAGCGTGGGACAGGGGGCCAACCTTAACACCGGGGAGCTGTTTTTT,CASSVGQGANLNTGELFF
TRBV7-2,-,-,TRBJ2-7,TGTGCCAGCAGCATTCCCACATACGAGCAGTACTTC,CASSIPTYEQYF
TRBV7-8,-,-,TRBJ1-2,TGTGCCAGCAGCCCTCGGACGGGTAGGGGCTATGGCTACACCTTC,CASSPRTGRGYGYTF
TRBV7-2,-,-,TRBJ2-5,TGTGCCAGCAGCTTGCCCGGGCAAGAGACCCAGTACTTC,CASSLPGQETQYF
TRBV27,TRBD1,-,TRBJ2-7,TGTGCCAGCAGTCCCCGGGACAGGGCAGGAATCGAGCAGTACTTC,CASSPRDRAGIEQYF
TRBV28,-,-,TRBJ1-2,TGTGCCAGCAGTTTTCCCAGCGGCGTATCGTCGGATGGCTACACCTTC,CASSFPSGVSSDGYTF
TRBV2,-,-,TRBJ1-1,TGTGCCAGCAGTGAGAGAGTTGAAGCTTTCTTT,CASSERVEAFF
TRBV5-8,-,-,TRBJ1-5,TGTGCCAGCAGCTTTCACGGTCAGCCCCAGCATTTT,CASSFHGQPQHF
TRBV7-8,-,-,TRBJ1-6,TGTGCCAGCAGCTACAGGGTGTCCTATAATTCACCCCTCCACTTT,CASSYRVSYNSPLHF
TRBV5-6,TRBD1,-,TRBJ1-5,TGTGCCAGCGGGGTACAGGGGGTTCATCAGCCCCAGCATTTT,CASGVQGVHQPQHF
TRBV4-2,TRBD1,-,TRBJ2-1,TGTGCCAGCAGCCAAGGAAAAGACAGGGCCCTCTACAATGAGCAGTTCTTC,CASSQGKDRALYNEQFF
TRBV7-9,TRBD1,-,TRBJ1-2,TGTGCCAGCACCCAACTCGGGACAGGGTATGGCTACACCTTC,CASTQLGTGYGYTF
TRBV6-4,-,once,TRBJ2-6,TGTGCCAGCAGTGAGATCTCTGGGGCCAACGTCCTGACTTTC,CASSEISGANVLTF
TRBV2,-,-,TRBJ1-3,TGTGCCAGCAGTGATATATTCGGAAACACCATATATTTT,CASSDIFGNTIYF
TRBV19,-,-,TRBJ2-5,TGTGCCAGTAGTCCTCTAAGAGGGGGGTACGAGACCCAGTACTTC,CASSPLRGGYETQYF
TRBV5-3,-,-,TRBJ2-7,TGTGCCAGAAGCTTCTCCCCCTGGGTCGGGGCGGGGTACGAGCAGTACTTC,CARSFSPWVGAGYEQYF
TRBV6-5,-,-,TRBJ1-1,TGTGCCAGCAGTTCATACGGGGGACGTTCAGACACTGAAGCTTTCTTT,CASSSYGGRSDTEAFF